The following is a T cell receptor beta chain sequence with its context. As yet, its antigen is unknown. PCR was performed using 60 Vbeta and 13 Jbeta primers. Generated by immunoSEQ multiplex PCR, the TCRdb table keeps only in-frame clones and is missing some. The sample carries roughly 140,000 clones, less than 10% recorded once. Unrecorded immune exposures were likely, despite nominal health at sampling. V dropped 3 bases and J dropped 7; count of bases not matched to a gene: 5. The CDR3 extends over 14 amino acids. CDR1 and CDR2 from the germline V gene are SGDLS and YYNGEE. The sample comes from a study of cytomegalovirus exposure and HLA in healthy donors. General study results and limits: Analysis was carried out at a later point, and it linked a missense DCLRE1C variant to TCR beta V- and J-gene trimming. HLA alleles were associated with around 17,000 TCR beta sequences in a later analysis at 0.05 false discovery rate. Specificity of three CMV-associated chains for CMV antigens was verified in vitro.

Specimen: PBMCs. The V call is TRBV9, the J call TRBJ2-1; 9 positions agree with TRBD2. This sequence originates from a male donor in good health and CMV-seronegative. CDR3 protein: CASSEGLALNEQFF. The CDR3 bases are TGTGCCAGCAGCGAGGGACTAGCTTTGAATGAGCAGTTCTTC. Combining the CDR3 with reference TRBV9 and TRBJ2-1 gives the whole variable domain DSGVTQTPKHLITATGQRVTLRCSPRSGDLSVYWYQQSLDQGLQFLIQYYNGEERAKGNILERFSAQQFPDLHSELNLSSLELGDSALYFCASSEGLALNEQFFGPGTRLTVL.